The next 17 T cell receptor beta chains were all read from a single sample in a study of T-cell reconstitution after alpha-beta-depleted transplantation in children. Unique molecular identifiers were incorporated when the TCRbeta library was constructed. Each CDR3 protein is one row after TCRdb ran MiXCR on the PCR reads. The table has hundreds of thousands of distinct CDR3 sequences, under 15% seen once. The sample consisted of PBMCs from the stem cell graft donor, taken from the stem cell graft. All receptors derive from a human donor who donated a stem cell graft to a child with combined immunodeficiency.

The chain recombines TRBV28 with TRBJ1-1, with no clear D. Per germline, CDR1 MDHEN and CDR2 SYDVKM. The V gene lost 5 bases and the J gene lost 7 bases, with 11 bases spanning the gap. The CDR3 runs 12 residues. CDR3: CASSIFGGEAFF. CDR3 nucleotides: TGTGCCAGCAGTATCTTCGGTGGTGAAGCTTTCTTT.

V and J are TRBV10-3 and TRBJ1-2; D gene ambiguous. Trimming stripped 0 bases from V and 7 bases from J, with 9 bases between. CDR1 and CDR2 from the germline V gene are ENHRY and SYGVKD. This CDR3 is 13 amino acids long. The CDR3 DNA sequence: TGTGCCATCAGTGAGTCTGCCGGTTCTGGCTACACCTTC. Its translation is CAISESAGSGYTF.

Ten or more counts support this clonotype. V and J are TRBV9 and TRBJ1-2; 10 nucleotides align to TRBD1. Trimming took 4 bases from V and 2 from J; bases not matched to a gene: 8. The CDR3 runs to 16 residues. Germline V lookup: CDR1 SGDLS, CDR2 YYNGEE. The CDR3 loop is CASSPWTGGINYGYTF. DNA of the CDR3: TGTGCCAGCAGCCCCTGGACAGGGGGGATAAACTATGGCTACACCTTC.

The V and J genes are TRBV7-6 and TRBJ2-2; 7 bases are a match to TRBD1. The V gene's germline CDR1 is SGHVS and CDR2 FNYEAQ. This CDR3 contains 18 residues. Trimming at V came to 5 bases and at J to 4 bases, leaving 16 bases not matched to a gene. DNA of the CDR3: TGTGCCAGCAGCCTTAGCCTTAACAGGGGAACCGGCACCGGGGAGCTGTTTTTT. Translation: CASSLSLNRGTGTGELFF.

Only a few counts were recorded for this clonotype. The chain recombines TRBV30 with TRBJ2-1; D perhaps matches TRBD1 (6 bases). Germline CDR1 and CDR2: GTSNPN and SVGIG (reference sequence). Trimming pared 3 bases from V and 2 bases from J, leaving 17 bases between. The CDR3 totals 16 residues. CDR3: CAWRPPLGAPYNEQFF. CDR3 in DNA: TGTGCCTGGAGACCCCCTTTGGGGGCCCCCTACAATGAGCAGTTCTTC.

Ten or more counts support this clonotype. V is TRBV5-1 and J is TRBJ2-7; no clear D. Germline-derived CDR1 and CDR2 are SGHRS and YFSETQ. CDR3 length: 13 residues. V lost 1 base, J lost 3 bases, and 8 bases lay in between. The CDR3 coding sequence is TGCGCCAGCAGCTTGACTGCCAACTACGAGCAGTACTTC. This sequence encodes CASSLTANYEQYF.

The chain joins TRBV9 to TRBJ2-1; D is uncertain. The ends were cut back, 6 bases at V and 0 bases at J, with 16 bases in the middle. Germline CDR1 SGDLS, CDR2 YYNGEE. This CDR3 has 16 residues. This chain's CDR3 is CASTQTGSSSYNEQFF. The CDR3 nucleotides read TGTGCCAGCACTCAAACGGGTTCAAGCTCCTACAATGAGCAGTTCTTC.

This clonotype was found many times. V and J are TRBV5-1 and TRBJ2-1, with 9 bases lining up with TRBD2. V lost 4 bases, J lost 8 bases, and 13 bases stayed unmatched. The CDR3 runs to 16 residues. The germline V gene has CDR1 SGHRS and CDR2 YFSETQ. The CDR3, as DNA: TGCGCCAGCAGCACTAGCGGGTGGTCGTTTGGGGATGAGCAGTTCTTC. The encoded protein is CASSTSGWSFGDEQFF.

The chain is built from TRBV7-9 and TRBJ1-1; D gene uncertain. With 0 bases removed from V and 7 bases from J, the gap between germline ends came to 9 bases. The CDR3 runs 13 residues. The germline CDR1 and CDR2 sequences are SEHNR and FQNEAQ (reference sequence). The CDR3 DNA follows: TGTGCCAGCAGCTTAGCGACCCGTGATGAAGCTTTCTTT. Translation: CASSLATRDEAFF.

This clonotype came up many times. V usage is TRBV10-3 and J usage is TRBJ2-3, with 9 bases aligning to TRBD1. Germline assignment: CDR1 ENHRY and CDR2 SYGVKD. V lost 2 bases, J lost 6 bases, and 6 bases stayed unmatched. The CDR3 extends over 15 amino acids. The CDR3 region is CAISETGQGRDTQYF. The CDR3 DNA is TGTGCCATCAGTGAGACGGGACAGGGCAGGGATACGCAGTATTTT.

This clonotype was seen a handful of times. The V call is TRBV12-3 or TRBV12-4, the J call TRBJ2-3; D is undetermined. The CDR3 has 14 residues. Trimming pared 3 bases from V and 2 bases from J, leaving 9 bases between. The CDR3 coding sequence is TGTGCCAGCAGTTTTATGAGGTCCACAGATACGCAGTATTTT. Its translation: CASSFMRSTDTQYF.

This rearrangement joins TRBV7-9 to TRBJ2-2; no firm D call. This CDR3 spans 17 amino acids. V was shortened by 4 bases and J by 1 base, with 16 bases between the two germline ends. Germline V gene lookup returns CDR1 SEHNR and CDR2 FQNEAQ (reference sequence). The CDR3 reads CASSSAISLLNTGELFF. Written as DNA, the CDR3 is TGTGCCAGCAGCTCGGCGATTAGCTTACTGAACACCGGGGAGCTGTTTTTT.

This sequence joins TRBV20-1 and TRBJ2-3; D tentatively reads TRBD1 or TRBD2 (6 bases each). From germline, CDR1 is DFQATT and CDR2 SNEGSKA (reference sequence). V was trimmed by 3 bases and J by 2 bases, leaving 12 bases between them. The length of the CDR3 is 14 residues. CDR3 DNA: TGCAGTGCTAGTGGAGGGGGTCCCACAGATACGCAGTATTTT. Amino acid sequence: CSASGGGPTDTQYF.

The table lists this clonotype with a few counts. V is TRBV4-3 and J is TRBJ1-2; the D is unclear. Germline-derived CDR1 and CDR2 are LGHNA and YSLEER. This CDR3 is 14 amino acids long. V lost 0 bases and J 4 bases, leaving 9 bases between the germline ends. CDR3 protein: CASSQDPTPYGYTF. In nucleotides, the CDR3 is TGCGCCAGCAGCCAAGATCCCACGCCCTATGGCTACACCTTC.

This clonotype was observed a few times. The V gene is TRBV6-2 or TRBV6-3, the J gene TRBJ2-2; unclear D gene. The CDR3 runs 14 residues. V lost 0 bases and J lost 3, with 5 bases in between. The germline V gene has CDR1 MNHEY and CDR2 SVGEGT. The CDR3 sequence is CASSYSTHTGELFF. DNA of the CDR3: TGTGCCAGCAGTTACTCGACGCACACCGGGGAGCTGTTTTTT.

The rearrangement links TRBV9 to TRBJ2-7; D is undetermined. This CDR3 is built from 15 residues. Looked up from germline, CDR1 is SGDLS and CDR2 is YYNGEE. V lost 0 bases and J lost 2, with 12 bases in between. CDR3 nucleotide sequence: TGTGCCAGCAGCGTAGGGTCCAGCGAGGCCTACGAGCAGTACTTC. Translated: CASSVGSSEAYEQYF. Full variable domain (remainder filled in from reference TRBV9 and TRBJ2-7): DSGVTQTPKHLITATGQRVTLRCSPRSGDLSVYWYQQSLDQGLQFLIQYYNGEERAKGNILERFSAQQFPDLHSELNLSSLELGDSALYFCASSVGSSEAYEQYFGPGTRLTVT.

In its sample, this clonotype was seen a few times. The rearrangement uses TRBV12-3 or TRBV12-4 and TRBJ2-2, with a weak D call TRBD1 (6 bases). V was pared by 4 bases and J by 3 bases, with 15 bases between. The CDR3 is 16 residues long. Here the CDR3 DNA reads TGTGCCAGCAGTTCCACAGGGTATGAGGACACCGGGGAGCTGTTTTTT. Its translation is CASSSTGYEDTGELFF.